This TCR beta chain was recorded in a study of blood T cells in healthy people across ages. A second roughly 6 to 12 cycle PCR used barcoded and J-beta primers. In TCRdb, the 5' RACE reads were re-called with MiXCR into one record per CDR3 protein. The sample lists a few hundred thousand distinct CDR3 sequences, approximately 51% occurring once. From germline, CDR1 is MRHNA and CDR2 SNTAGT. CDR3 length: 15 amino acids. Trimming cost V 2 bases and J 3 bases; bases outside gene matches: 3. Points on this clonotype: Its cognate antigen is unknown.

Broader study findings: There was a strong correlation between TCR beta diversity and naive T cell percentage.

V usage is TRBV6-4 and J usage is TRBJ2-3; the match to TRBD1 covers 9 bases. The specimen was blood. The source of this sequence is a man between 60 and 75 years old in good health. The CDR3 DNA follows: TGTGCCAGCAGTGACCCCGGACAGGGGACAGATACGCAGTATTTT. Its protein is CASSDPGQGTDTQYF.